This TCR beta chain was recovered during a study of T cell responses to AZD1222 COVID-19 vaccine. With V trimmed by 11 bases and J by 10 bases, 13 bases remained unmatched. Germline CDR1 KGHDR, CDR2 SFDVKD. The CDR3 totals 13 residues. Sequencing was performed with immunoSEQ multiplex PCR; in TCRdb, only in-frame clones are kept and a portion is missing. The table has 140,000 to 150,000 clones, 80% to 95% seen once. Whole-study findings and limits: White British people made up most donors, females outnumbered males, and clonal diversity was possibly underestimated. Receipt of two AZD1222 doses was followed by a rise in Spike-specific TCR breadth and depth.

In regard to this clone: Antigen specificity is unknown.

This chain joins TRBV24-1 and TRBJ2-1; 7 bases fit TRBD2. The TCR sequence derives from an adult who received the AZD1222 COVID-19 vaccine. Sample: peripheral blood, taken 28 days after the second AZD1222 dose. Here the CDR3 reads CAISQGGSEEQFF. The CDR3 DNA reads TGTGCCATCTCCCAGGGAGGGTCCGAAGAGCAGTTCTTC.